The TCR beta chain described here comes from a study of blood T cell repertoires in COVID-19. Study information: The study drew acute and convalescent COVID-19 samples from the United States, Italy and Spain.

CDR3 length: 16 residues. Germline V gene sequence: CDR1 SGDLS, CDR2 YYNGEE. The V gene lost 0 bases and the J gene lost 1 base, with 13 bases spanning the gap. The repertoire was sequenced with immunoSEQ multiplex PCR; TCRdb's copy has only in-frame clones and lacks some. Among 130,000 to 150,000 clones listed, 70% to 90% were seen once. This clone came up once. The material sequenced was peripheral blood. V gene TRBV9 combines with J gene TRBJ2-5; D possibly corresponds to TRBD2 (6 bases). This receptor was taken from a man aged 55 to 70 with active or convalescent COVID-19. The CDR3 nucleotides read TGTGCCAGCAGCGTAGCTCAGGGACTCGGCCAAGAGACCCAGTACTTC. Translation: CASSVAQGLGQETQYF.